These 8 T cell receptor beta chains came from one sample sequenced in a study of type 1 regulatory T cells. The antigens these receptors bind are not known. TCRdb processed the reads anew with MiXCR; each CDR3 protein has one entry. The data contain over 14,000 distinct CDR3 sequences, roughly 15% of them singletons. The sample was cultured T cells, either the whole culture or a sorted T cell fraction (not recorded which). These receptors came from a human donor in good health.

This clonotype was counted only a few times. The rearrangement joins TRBV5-1 to TRBJ1-1; no clear D. This CDR3 has 13 residues. The V gene lost 2 bases and the J gene lost 0 bases, with 5 bases spanning the gap. Germline V gene data show CDR1 as SGHRS and CDR2 as YFSETQ. This CDR3 reads CASSFNMNTEAFF. DNA for the CDR3: TGCGCCAGCAGCTTTAATATGAACACTGAAGCTTTCTTT.

Many counts were recorded for this clonotype. The chain has TRBV2 and TRBJ1-3; D gene unclear. V lost 6 bases and J 4 bases, leaving 13 bases between the germline ends. The CDR3 has 14 residues. Germline CDR1 is SNHLY and CDR2 is FYNNEI. CDR3 DNA sequence: TGTGCCAGCAGCCCCGACCTTCCCGGAAACACCATATATTTT. Its protein is CASSPDLPGNTIYF.

This clonotype is medium-sized within its sample. CDR3 in DNA: TGTGCCAGCAGCGTAGGGGCTAGCGGGAACACCGGGGAGCTGTTTTTT. Encoded protein: CASSVGASGNTGELFF. The chain couples TRBV9 to TRBJ2-2, with 7 bases that match TRBD2. The CDR3 consists of 16 residues. Germline V gene lookup returns CDR1 SGDLS and CDR2 YYNGEE. Trimming at V came to 0 bases and at J to 1 base, leaving 3 bases not matched to a gene.

This chain uses TRBV11-3 with TRBJ2-5; 13 positions match TRBD2. The length of the CDR3 is 16 residues. After removal of 4 bases from V and 1 base from J, the junction contained 3 bases not matched to a gene. From germline, CDR1 is SGHNT and CDR2 YENEEA. The CDR3 DNA follows: TGTGCCAGCAGCTCCGGGACTAGCGGGACCCAAGAGACCCAGTACTTC. This encodes CASSSGTSGTQETQYF.

This clonotype is labeled medium-sized (0.01 to 0.1%). The J gene is TRBJ2-5, the V gene TRBV5-4; D unclear. The CDR3 totals 15 residues. CDR1 is SGHNT and CDR2 is YYREEE in the germline V gene (reference sequence). The ends were cut back, 6 bases at V and 5 bases at J, with 20 bases in the middle. The chain's CDR3 is CASTYSPNRVETQYF. CDR3 DNA: TGTGCCAGCACCTACTCTCCTAATCGGGTGGAGACCCAGTACTTC.

V and J are TRBV20-1 and TRBJ2-2; 7 bases fit TRBD2. V lost 3 bases to trimming and J lost 6 bases; unmatched junction nucleotides: 10. CDR1 is DFQATT, CDR2 SNEGSKA, per germline (reference sequence). The CDR3 totals 15 residues. CDR3 DNA: TGCAGTGCTAGGGGGCTGGCGGGAGCGTCCGGGGAGCTGTTTTTT. It is translated as CSARGLAGASGELFF.

This clonotype counts as medium-sized. The rearrangement joins TRBV25-1 to TRBJ2-7, with 11 bases identical to TRBD2. The CDR3 is 16 residues long. With 4 bases clipped from V and 4 bases from J, the junction kept 9 bases outside the gene matches. The V gene's germline CDR1 is MGHDK and CDR2 SYGVNS. The CDR3 is CASSGPLAGAQYEQYF. CDR3 in DNA: TGTGCCAGCAGTGGCCCACTAGCGGGGGCTCAATACGAGCAGTACTTC.

The gene calls are TRBV20-1 and TRBJ2-7; 13 nucleotides agree with TRBD2. After removal of 1 base from V and 4 bases from J, the junction contained 1 base not matched to a gene. CDR1 is DFQATT, CDR2 SNEGSKA, per germline (reference sequence). The CDR3 loop spans 14 amino acids. The CDR3 nucleotides read TGCAGTGCTAGAGGGACTAGCGGGAGATACGAGCAGTACTTC. It is translated as CSARGTSGRYEQYF.